The 9 T cell receptor beta chains presented below share a single source sample, sequenced in a study of tumor-infiltrating lymphocytes in glioblastoma multiforme. Multiple V-beta primers and a C-beta primer amplified TCRB from RNA. TCRdb independently ran MiXCR on the multiplex PCR reads; one entry per CDR3 protein. This table holds nearly 8,500 distinct CDR3 sequences, 65% to 80% found once. The specimen sequenced was brain tumor tissue. Receptors were obtained from a male donor with glioblastoma.

In this sample, this clonotype is large. This chain joins TRBV11-2 and TRBJ2-1; 12 nucleotides line up with TRBD2. V lost 4 bases, J lost 7 bases, and 5 bases stayed unmatched. Germline assignment: CDR1 SGHAT and CDR2 FQNNGV. The CDR3 covers 15 residues. CDR3 protein: CASSYGTSGLNEQFF. CDR3 sequence (DNA): TGTGCCAGCAGCTATGGGACTAGCGGGTTAAATGAGCAGTTCTTC.

The table lists this clonotype with a count of one. The junction departs from the called germline gene at one end, perhaps through a read error. The chain has TRBV20-1 and TRBJ1-5; D ambiguous. The CDR3 has 14 residues. Germline V lookup: CDR1 DFQATT, CDR2 SNEGSKA (reference sequence). The CDR3 sequence is CSAMAPGIDQPQHF. Here the CDR3 DNA reads TGTAGTGCTATGGCACCGGGGATCGATCAGCCCCAGCATTTT.

The chain couples TRBV11-3 to TRBJ1-1; TRBD1 matches 7 bases. CDR1 SGHNT and CDR2 YENEEA come from the germline V gene. This CDR3 is 13 amino acids long. The V gene end was trimmed by 4 bases and the J gene end by 7 bases; junction bases not matched to a gene: 6. CDR3 residues: CASSSRRDSEAFF. CDR3 DNA sequence: TGTGCCAGCAGCTCTCGTCGGGACAGTGAAGCTTTCTTT. Based on the CDR3 plus reference TRBV11-3 and TRBJ1-1, the full variable domain is EAGVVQSPRYKIIEKKQPVAFWCNPISGHNTLYWYLQNLGQGPELLIRYENEEAVDDSQLPKDRFSAERLKGVDSTLKIQPAELGDSAVYLCASSSRRDSEAFFGQGTRLTVV.

Many counts were recorded for this clonotype. The chain couples TRBV6-5 to TRBJ1-1, with D perhaps TRBD1 (5 bases). The CDR3 is 12 residues long. The V end lost 5 bases, the J end lost 4 bases, and 8 bases lay between the germline ends. Germline V gives CDR1 MNHEY, CDR2 SVGAGI. The CDR3 bases are TGTGCCAGCAGTCCTCAGGGCACTGAAGCTTTCTTT. Residues: CASSPQGTEAFF.

This clonotype was counted between two and nine times. The genes are TRBV12-3 or TRBV12-4 and TRBJ2-7, with 7 bases aligning to TRBD1. J gave up 3 bases and V 5 bases, and 7 bases lay outside the gene matches. The CDR3 covers 14 residues. In DNA form, the CDR3 reads TGTGCCAGCAGTCAAGGGGGACAGTACTACGAGCAGTACTTC. As protein: CASSQGGQYYEQYF.

This clonotype has a single count. This chain uses TRBV6-5 with TRBJ2-1, with D perhaps matching TRBD1 (5 bases). CDR3 length: 13 amino acids. Trimming removed 0 bases at V and 9 bases at J, with 9 bases between. Germline loops: CDR1 MNHEY, CDR2 SVGAGI. This CDR3 reads CASSYSQGGEQFF. CDR3 DNA: TGTGCCAGCAGTTACTCCCAGGGCGGTGAGCAGTTCTTC.

The chain couples TRBV29-1 to TRBJ2-1; 7 bases match TRBD1. Trimming took 6 bases from V and 9 from J; bases not matched to a gene: 8. Germline V gives CDR1 SQVTM, CDR2 ANQGSEA. The CDR3 length is 12 residues. The CDR3 loop reads CSVYGTAPEQFF. CDR3 nucleotides: TGCAGCGTGTATGGGACAGCCCCTGAGCAGTTCTTC.

Concerning this clonotype: This may be a read error: a much more frequent sequence differs by one nucleotide. The genes are TRBV11-1 and TRBJ1-1; 7 bases match TRBD1. CDR1 and CDR2 from the germline V gene are SGHAT and FQDESV (reference sequence). The J segment lost 0 bases and the V segment lost 2 bases, leaving 9 bases of the junction unmatched. The CDR3 consists of 17 residues. CDR3 amino acids: CASSLRDREYMNTEAFF. The CDR3 coding sequence is TGTGCCAGCAGCTTACGGGACAGAGAGTACATGAACACTGAAGCTTTCTTT.

V usage is TRBV20-1 and J usage is TRBJ2-1, with D hard to call. CDR1 and CDR2 (germline): DFQATT, SNEGSKA (reference sequence). V lost 3 bases and J lost 3, with 3 bases in between. The CDR3 is 11 amino acids. CDR3 region: CSASSYNEQFF. The CDR3 nucleotides are TGCAGTGCTAGCAGCTACAATGAGCAGTTCTTC.